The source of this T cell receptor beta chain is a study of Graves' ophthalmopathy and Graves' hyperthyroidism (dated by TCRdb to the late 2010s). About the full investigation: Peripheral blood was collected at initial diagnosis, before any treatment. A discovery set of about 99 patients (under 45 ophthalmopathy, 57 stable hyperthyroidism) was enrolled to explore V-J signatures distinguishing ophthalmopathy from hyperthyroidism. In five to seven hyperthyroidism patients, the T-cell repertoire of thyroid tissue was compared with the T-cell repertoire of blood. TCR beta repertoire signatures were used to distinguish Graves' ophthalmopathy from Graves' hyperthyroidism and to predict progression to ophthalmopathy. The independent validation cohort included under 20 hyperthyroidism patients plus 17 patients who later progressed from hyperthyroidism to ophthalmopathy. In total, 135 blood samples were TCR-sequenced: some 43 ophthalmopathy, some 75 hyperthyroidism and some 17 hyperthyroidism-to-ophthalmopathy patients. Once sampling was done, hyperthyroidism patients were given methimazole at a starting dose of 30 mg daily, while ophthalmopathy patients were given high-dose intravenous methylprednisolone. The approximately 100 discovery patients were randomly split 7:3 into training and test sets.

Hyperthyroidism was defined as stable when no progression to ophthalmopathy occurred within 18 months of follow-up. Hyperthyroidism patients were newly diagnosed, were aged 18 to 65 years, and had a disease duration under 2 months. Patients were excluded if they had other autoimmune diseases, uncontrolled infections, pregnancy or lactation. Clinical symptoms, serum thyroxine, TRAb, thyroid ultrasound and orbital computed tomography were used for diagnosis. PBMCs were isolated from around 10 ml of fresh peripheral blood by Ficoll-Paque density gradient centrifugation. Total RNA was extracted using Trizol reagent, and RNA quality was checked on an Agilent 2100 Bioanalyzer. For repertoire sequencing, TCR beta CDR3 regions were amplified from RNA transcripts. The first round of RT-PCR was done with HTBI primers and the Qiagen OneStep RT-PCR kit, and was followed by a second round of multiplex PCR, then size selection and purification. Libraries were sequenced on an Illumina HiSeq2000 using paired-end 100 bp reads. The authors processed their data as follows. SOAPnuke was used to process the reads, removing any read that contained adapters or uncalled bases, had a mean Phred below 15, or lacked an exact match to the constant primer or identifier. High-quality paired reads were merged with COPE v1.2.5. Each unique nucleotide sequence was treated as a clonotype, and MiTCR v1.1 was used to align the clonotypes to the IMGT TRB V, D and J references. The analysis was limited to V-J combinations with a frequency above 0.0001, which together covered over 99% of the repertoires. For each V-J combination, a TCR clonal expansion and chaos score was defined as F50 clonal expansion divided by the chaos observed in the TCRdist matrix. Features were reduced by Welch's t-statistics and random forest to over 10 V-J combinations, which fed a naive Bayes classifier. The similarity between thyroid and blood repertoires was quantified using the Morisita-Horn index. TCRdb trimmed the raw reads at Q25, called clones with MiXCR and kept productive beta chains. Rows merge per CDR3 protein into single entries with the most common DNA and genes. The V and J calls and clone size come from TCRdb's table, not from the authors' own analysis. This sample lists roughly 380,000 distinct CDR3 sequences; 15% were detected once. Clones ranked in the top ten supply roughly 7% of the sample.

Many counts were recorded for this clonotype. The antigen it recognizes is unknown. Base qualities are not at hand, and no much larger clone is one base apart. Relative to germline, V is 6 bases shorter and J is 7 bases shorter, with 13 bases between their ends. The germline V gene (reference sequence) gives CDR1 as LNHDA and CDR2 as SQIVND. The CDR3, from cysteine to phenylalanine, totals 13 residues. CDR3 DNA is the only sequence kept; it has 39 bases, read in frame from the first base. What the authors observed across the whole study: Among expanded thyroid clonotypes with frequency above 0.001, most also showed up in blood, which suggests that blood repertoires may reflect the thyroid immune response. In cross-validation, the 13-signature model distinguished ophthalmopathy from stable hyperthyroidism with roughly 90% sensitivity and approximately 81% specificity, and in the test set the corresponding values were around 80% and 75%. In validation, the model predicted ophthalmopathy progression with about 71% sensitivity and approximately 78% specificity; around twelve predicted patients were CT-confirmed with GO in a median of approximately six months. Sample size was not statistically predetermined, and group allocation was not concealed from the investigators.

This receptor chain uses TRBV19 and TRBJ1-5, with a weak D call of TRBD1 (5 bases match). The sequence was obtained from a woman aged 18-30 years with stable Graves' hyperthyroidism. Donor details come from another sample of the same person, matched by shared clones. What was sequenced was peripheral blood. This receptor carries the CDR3 CASRAPGVQPQHF. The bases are TGTGCCAGTAGGGCTCCGGGGGTCCAGCCCCAGCATTTT.